The 26 T cell receptor beta chains listed next were all sequenced from one sample in a study of CD8 T cells in Susac syndrome. With random hexamers, about 0.5 to 1 ug RNA was reverse transcribed. One entry per CDR3 protein, called by TCRdb with MiXCR from the immunoSEQ multiplex PCR reads. The table has around 190,000 distinct CDR3 sequences, approximately 95% seen once. The sample consisted of CD8+ T cells from PBMCs. Receptor source: a human donor with multiple sclerosis.

J is TRBJ2-7 and V is TRBV7-9; the D gene could be TRBD1 or TRBD2 (5 bases each). Germline V gene data show CDR1 as SEHNR and CDR2 as FQNEAQ (reference sequence). Trimming stripped 5 bases from V and 2 bases from J, with 10 bases between. This CDR3 region has 13 residues. CDR3 bases: TGTGCCAGCAGCCCCGGGGACCCCTACGAGCAGTACTTC. Its translation is CASSPGDPYEQYF.

This chain links TRBV25-1 with TRBJ2-7, with no clear D. CDR1 MGHDK and CDR2 SYGVNS come from the germline V gene. The V end lost 3 bases, the J end lost 5 bases, and 5 bases lay between the germline ends. The CDR3 runs to 11 residues. As DNA, the CDR3 is TGTGCCAGCAGTGATGTCCACGAGCAGTACTTC. Protein: CASSDVHEQYF.

This clonotype was found once. The chain couples TRBV25-1 to TRBJ2-3; D perhaps matches TRBD2 (5 bases). Germline-derived CDR1 and CDR2 are MGHDK and SYGVNS. V shed 4 bases and J shed 0 bases, with 11 bases lying between them. The CDR3 contains 15 residues. This CDR3 is CASSGWGDSTDTQYF. DNA of the CDR3: TGTGCCAGCAGTGGGTGGGGAGACAGCACAGATACGCAGTATTTT.

This clonotype showed up just once. The V gene is TRBV12-3 or TRBV12-4, the J gene TRBJ2-3; D not resolved. The length of the CDR3 is 13 residues. Trimming cost V 3 bases and J 1 base, with 5 bases left between them. CDR3: CASSFEGTDTQYF. The CDR3 DNA is TGTGCCAGCAGTTTTGAGGGCACAGATACGCAGTATTTT.

J is TRBJ1-5 and V is TRBV2; perhaps TRBD1 as D (5 bases). CDR3 size: 12 residues. V dropped 4 bases and J dropped 9 bases, with 10 bases sitting between them. Germline V lookup: CDR1 SNHLY, CDR2 FYNNEI. Here the CDR3 reads CASSAGSGPQHF. DNA of the CDR3: TGTGCCAGCAGTGCAGGGAGTGGGCCCCAGCATTTT.

The chain is built from TRBV25-1 and TRBJ1-1; D is ambiguous. The CDR3 loop spans 13 amino acids. Germline V lookup: CDR1 MGHDK, CDR2 SYGVNS. V was cut by 3 bases and J by 2 bases, with 7 bases left in between. This CDR3 reads CASSEESNTEAFF. The CDR3 bases are TGTGCCAGCAGTGAGGAGTCAAACACTGAAGCTTTCTTT. Full variable domain (missing parts from reference TRBV25-1 and TRBJ1-1): EADIYQTPRYLVIGTGKKITLECSQTMGHDKMYWYQQDPGMELHLIHYSYGVNSTEKGDLSSESTVSRIRTEHFPLTLESARPSHTSQYLCASSEESNTEAFFGQGTRLTVV.

This chain links TRBV19 with TRBJ2-3; 12 bases align to TRBD2. This CDR3 is 17 amino acids long. Trimming at V came to 5 bases and at J to 5 bases, leaving 11 bases not matched to a gene. CDR1 is LNHDA, CDR2 SQIVND, per germline (reference sequence). CDR3 DNA sequence: TGTGCCAGTAGTCGGGAAGCACTAGCGGGGGGCAGAGATACGCAGTATTTT. It specifies CASSREALAGGRDTQYF.

The chain combines TRBV27 with TRBJ1-1; D gene ambiguous. Germline CDR1 MNHEY, CDR2 SMNVEV (reference sequence). This CDR3 is 15 amino acids long. Trimming left V 0 bases short and J 4 bases short, with 12 bases between. This CDR3 is CASSLSPAGGTEAFF. The CDR3 bases are TGTGCCAGCAGTTTATCCCCCGCAGGTGGCACTGAAGCTTTCTTT.

The gene calls are TRBV2 and TRBJ2-1; D is perhaps TRBD1 or TRBD2 (6 bases each). The V end lost 6 bases, the J end lost 9 bases, and 9 bases lay between the germline ends. The CDR3 is 11 residues long. Germline CDR1 reads SNHLY; CDR2 reads FYNNEI. The chain's CDR3 is CASREGGEQFF. DNA for the CDR3: TGTGCCAGCAGGGAGGGGGGTGAGCAGTTCTTC.

The chain uses TRBV20-1 and TRBJ1-1, with D possibly matching TRBD1 (6 bases). The V gene's germline CDR1 is DFQATT and CDR2 SNEGSKA (reference sequence). V lost 1 base to trimming and J lost 1 base, with 10 bases between them. The CDR3 sequence is 14 residues long. The DNA for the CDR3 is TGCAGTGCTAGAGCAGGGGAGGGGAACACTGAAGCTTTCTTT. This sequence encodes CSARAGEGNTEAFF.

The CDR3 DNA follows: TGTGCCAGCAGCCAACAAGGACTCGGGGGGGCCAACGTCCTGACTTTC. Translated, it gives CASSQQGLGGANVLTF. V and J are TRBV3-1 and TRBJ2-6; a weak D match, TRBD2 (5 bases). The CDR3 has 16 amino acids. Germline V gives CDR1 LGHDT, CDR2 YNNKEL (reference sequence). V was cut by 2 bases and J by 4 bases, with 12 bases left in between.

The table lists this clonotype with a count of one. The V gene is TRBV9, the J gene TRBJ2-5; D might be TRBD1 (5 bases). There are 15 residues in the CDR3. The V gene's germline CDR1 is SGDLS and CDR2 YYNGEE. The V end lost 3 bases, the J end lost 5 bases, and 17 bases lay between the germline ends. The chain's CDR3 is CASSAPDPGRETQYF. The DNA of the CDR3 is TGTGCCAGCAGCGCTCCGGACCCAGGGCGCGAGACCCAGTACTTC.

J is TRBJ2-1 and V is TRBV6-6, with 10 positions matching TRBD2. The CDR3 sequence is 16 residues long. Germline assignment: CDR1 MNHNY and CDR2 SVGAGI (reference sequence). Germline trimming cut 0 bases from V and 8 bases from J; bases unmatched to any gene: 7. The CDR3, as DNA: TGTGCCAGCAGTTACTCGATACTAGCGGGGACAGATGAGCAGTTCTTC. Protein: CASSYSILAGTDEQFF.

This chain connects TRBV27 to TRBJ2-5; no reliable D call. Germline CDR1 MNHEY, CDR2 SMNVEV (reference sequence). V was trimmed by 3 bases and J by 1 base, leaving 6 bases between them. This CDR3 has 13 amino acids. CDR3 bases: TGTGCCAGCAGTTTTATTGGCCAAGAGACCCAGTACTTC. It is translated as CASSFIGQETQYF.

V and J are TRBV5-1 and TRBJ1-2, with D possibly TRBD1 on 6 matching bases. The V and J ends lost 0 bases and 8 bases respectively, with 17 bases between them. In germline, CDR1 is SGHRS, CDR2 YFSETQ. The CDR3 extends over 15 amino acids. CDR3 loop: CASSLAAGVVGGYTF. In DNA form, the CDR3 reads TGCGCCAGCAGCTTGGCGGCAGGGGTAGTTGGGGGCTACACCTTC.

The chain uses TRBV12-5 and TRBJ2-7; either TRBD1 or TRBD2 may supply D (5 bases each). V was trimmed by 3 bases and J by 1 base, leaving 19 bases between them. In germline, CDR1 is LGHNT, CDR2 FRNRAP. The CDR3 is made up of 17 amino acids. The CDR3, as DNA: TGTGCTAGTGGTTTAGGAAGGGGCCGATCGGGGTCCTACGAGCAGTACTTC. Its protein product is CASGLGRGRSGSYEQYF.

The rearrangement joins TRBV20-1 to TRBJ2-5; TRBD1 aligns across 8 bases. The length of the CDR3 is 14 residues. V shed 6 bases, J shed 5 bases, and the junction held 11 bases outside the gene matches. CDR1 DFQATT and CDR2 SNEGSKA come from the germline V gene (reference sequence). The CDR3 is CSADPGQAMETQYF. Written as DNA, the CDR3 is TGCAGTGCGGATCCGGGACAGGCGATGGAGACCCAGTACTTC.

The chain is built from TRBV6-1 and TRBJ2-5, with a possible D match to TRBD2 (6 bases). Trimming shortened V by 0 bases and J by 1 base, and 9 bases separated the two germline ends. The CDR3 spans 15 residues. CDR1 is MNHNS and CDR2 is SASEGT in the germline V gene. CDR3 DNA sequence: TGTGCCAGCAGTGAAGCTAGCGGACTCCAAGAGACCCAGTACTTC. It is translated as CASSEASGLQETQYF.

The rearrangement uses TRBV4-1 and TRBJ2-1, with D possibly matching TRBD2 (5 bases). CDR3 length equals 16 residues. Germline V gene sequence: CDR1 MGHRA, CDR2 YSYEKL. Trimming took 0 bases from V and 4 from J, leaving 13 bases between them. The CDR3 bases are TGCGCCAGCAGCCAAGATTCCGGGGTATCGTACAATGAGCAGTTCTTC. It codes for CASSQDSGVSYNEQFF.

The CDR3 DNA reads TGTGCCAGCAGCCAAGTCCCCTACGAGCAGTACTTC. It is translated as CASSQVPYEQYF. This sequence joins TRBV14 and TRBJ2-7; D call uncertain. The CDR3 has 12 residues. The V gene's germline CDR1 is SGHDN and CDR2 FVKESK. The V end lost 1 base, the J end lost 2 bases, and 3 bases lay between the germline ends.

The chain employs TRBV5-1 and TRBJ1-2; TRBD1 agrees at 7 bases. This CDR3 has 16 amino acids. The germline gives CDR1 SGHRS, CDR2 YFSETQ. The V segment lost 3 bases and the J segment 0 bases; nucleotides outside the gene matches: 8. The CDR3 is CASSWPGQPTNYGYTF. The CDR3 DNA follows: TGCGCCAGCAGCTGGCCGGGACAGCCCACTAACTATGGCTACACCTTC. Drawing the rest from reference TRBV5-1 and TRBJ1-2, the complete variable domain is KAGVTQTPRYLIKTRGQQVTLSCSPISGHRSVSWYQQTPGQGLQFLFEYFSETQRNKGNFPGRFSGRQFSNSRSEMNVSTLELGDSALYLCASSWPGQPTNYGYTFGSGTRLTVV.

V gene TRBV20-1 combines with J gene TRBJ2-1; 9 nucleotides align to TRBD2. Germline V gene lookup returns CDR1 DFQATT and CDR2 SNEGSKA (reference sequence). This CDR3 has 13 amino acids. V dropped 4 bases and J dropped 5; count of bases not matched to a gene: 3. CDR3 nucleotide sequence: TGCAGTGCTATATTAGCGGGGGACAATGAGCAGTTCTTC. Translation: CSAILAGDNEQFF.

This rearrangement joins TRBV24-1 to TRBJ1-2, with a possible D match to TRBD1 (5 bases). CDR1 and CDR2 from the germline V gene are KGHDR and SFDVKD. The CDR3 has 13 residues. Trimming cost V 8 bases and J 3 bases, with 12 bases left between them. CDR3: CATIWDEDYGYTF. The DNA for the CDR3 is TGTGCCACCATCTGGGACGAAGACTATGGCTACACCTTC.

The chain is built from TRBV29-1 and TRBJ1-2; D may be TRBD1 (6 bases). The length of the CDR3 is 12 residues. The germline V gene encodes CDR1 SQVTM and CDR2 ANQGSEA. V dropped 4 bases and J dropped 4 bases, with 10 bases sitting between them. This CDR3 reads CSVVDRGYGYTF. The CDR3 region has the DNA TGCAGCGTTGTGGACAGAGGCTATGGCTACACCTTC.

This chain uses TRBV7-9 with TRBJ2-1; TRBD2 matches 12 bases. CDR3 length: 17 amino acids. Looked up from germline, CDR1 is SEHNR and CDR2 is FQNEAQ (reference sequence). V lost 4 bases and J lost 0; bases outside the gene matches: 4. The CDR3 nucleotides are TGTGCCAGCAGCTCGACTAGCGGGGGCCTCTCCTACAATGAGCAGTTCTTC. It translates to CASSSTSGGLSYNEQFF. Looking up the rest from reference TRBV7-9 and TRBJ2-1 gives the full variable domain: DTGVSQNPRHKITKRGQNVTFRCDPISEHNRLYWYRQTLGQGPEFLTYFQNEAQLEKSRLLSDRFSAERPKGSFSTLEIQRTEQGDSAMYLCASSSTSGGLSYNEQFFGPGTRLTVL.

This sequence joins TRBV6-6 and TRBJ2-7; 8 bases line up with TRBD2. This CDR3 is 14 amino acids long. V trimming: 7 bases; J trimming: 1 base; junction bases outside the gene matches: 6. Germline V gene sequence: CDR1 MNHNY, CDR2 SVGAGI (reference sequence). The CDR3 sequence is CASNRLAPSYEQYF. Here the CDR3 DNA reads TGTGCCAGCAACAGACTAGCGCCGTCCTACGAGCAGTACTTC.